These 29 T cell receptor beta chains were all obtained from the same sample, sequenced in a study of cytomegalovirus exposure and HLA in healthy donors. Primers: 60 Vbeta forward and 13 Jbeta reverse. Using immunoSEQ multiplex PCR, the repertoire was profiled, and TCRdb retains in-frame clones only, with some absent. The data show some 150,000 clones, about 70% seen once. Sample: PBMCs. These receptors were obtained from a man aged 55 to 70 in good health and CMV-seronegative.

This rearrangement joins TRBV30 to TRBJ2-2; D not certain. The CDR3 loop spans 12 amino acids. V was trimmed by 2 bases and J by 4 bases, leaving 5 bases between them. Germline lookup yields CDR1 GTSNPN and CDR2 SVGIG (reference sequence). The CDR3 DNA sequence: TGTGCCTGGAGTCCTTTCACCGGGGAGCTGTTTTTT. Translating it yields CAWSPFTGELFF.

The V gene is TRBV18, the J gene TRBJ2-1, with D possibly being TRBD1 (5 bases). Germline V CDR1 and CDR2: KGHSH, LQKENI. The CDR3 extends over 14 amino acids. The V end lost 3 bases, the J end lost 7 bases, and 13 bases lay between the germline ends. The DNA of the CDR3 is TGTGCCAGCTCACCTCTCACGGCAGGGAATGAGCAGTTCTTC. Translation gives CASSPLTAGNEQFF.

The chain carries TRBV4-3 and TRBJ1-3; possible D gene TRBD1, 5 bases. The V gene's germline CDR1 is LGHNA and CDR2 YSLEER. The CDR3 runs to 16 residues. Trimming left V 0 bases short and J 1 base short, with 10 bases between. The CDR3 nucleotides read TGCGCCAGCAGCCAAGATCATCGGGGGTCTGGAAACACCATATATTTT. Encoded protein: CASSQDHRGSGNTIYF.

V and J are TRBV6-1 and TRBJ2-2, with a tentative D call TRBD1 (6 bases). Trimming pared 0 bases from V and 3 bases from J, leaving 11 bases between. In germline, CDR1 is MNHNS, CDR2 SASEGT. CDR3 length: 16 residues. CDR3 sequence: CASSEALYRDTGELFF. The CDR3 DNA reads as TGTGCCAGCAGTGAAGCGCTGTACAGGGACACCGGGGAGCTGTTTTTT.

V usage is TRBV9 and J usage is TRBJ1-1, with D uncertain. V lost 3 bases and J lost 4, with 10 bases in between. CDR1 SGDLS and CDR2 YYNGEE come from the germline V gene. The CDR3 totals 13 residues. The CDR3 DNA sequence: TGTGCCAGCAGCGCTTGGGAGGGCACTGAAGCTTTCTTT. This encodes CASSAWEGTEAFF.

The chain employs TRBV9 and TRBJ2-5, with 14 bases aligning to TRBD2. This CDR3 has 19 amino acids. The V gene end was trimmed by 0 bases and the J gene end by 0 bases; junction bases not matched to a gene: 7. CDR1 and CDR2 from the germline V gene are SGDLS and YYNGEE. The CDR3 is CASSVGGLAGVPHQETQYF. For the CDR3, the DNA is TGTGCCAGCAGCGTAGGGGGACTAGCGGGAGTCCCCCACCAAGAGACCCAGTACTTC.

The CDR3 region is CATSRGRQGYQETQYF. As DNA, the CDR3 is TGTGCCACCAGCAGAGGTAGACAGGGCTACCAAGAGACCCAGTACTTC. The chain links TRBV15 to TRBJ2-5, with 7 bases aligning to TRBD1. CDR1 is LNHNV, CDR2 YYDKDF, per germline (reference sequence). J gave up 0 bases and V 1 base, and 5 bases lay outside the gene matches. The CDR3 spans 16 residues.

This clone was seen only a few times. V usage is TRBV28 and J usage is TRBJ2-2; D is unresolved. There are 12 residues in the CDR3. CDR1 is MDHEN, CDR2 SYDVKM, per germline. The V and J ends lost 5 bases and 2 bases respectively, with 3 bases between them. CDR3 sequence: CASSLNTGELFF. DNA of the CDR3: TGTGCCAGCAGTCTAAACACCGGGGAGCTGTTTTTT.

V is TRBV6-6 and J is TRBJ2-7, with 11 bases lining up with TRBD1. Per germline, CDR1 MNHNY and CDR2 SVGAGI (reference sequence). This CDR3 is built from 14 residues. The V gene end was trimmed by 7 bases and the J gene end by 0 bases; junction bases not matched to a gene: 2. CDR3 bases: TGTGCCAGCAAAGGGACAGGGGGCTCCTACGAGCAGTACTTC. Translation: CASKGTGGSYEQYF.

The chain links TRBV5-1 to TRBJ2-5; the D gene is possibly TRBD1 (6 bases). Gene TRBJ2-7 matches the end of the DNA better, so the J call may be wrong. Germline loops: CDR1 SGHRS, CDR2 YFSETQ. The CDR3 is made up of 14 amino acids. The CDR3 reads CASSLQGLSYEQYF. In nucleotides, the CDR3 is TGCGCCAGCAGCTTGCAGGGGCTCTCCTACGAGCAGTACTTC.

V gene TRBV5-1 combines with J gene TRBJ2-3; 7 positions agree with TRBD2. Per the germline V gene, CDR1 is SGHRS and CDR2 is YFSETQ. This CDR3 has 16 residues. J gave up 6 bases and V 3 bases, and 13 bases lay outside the gene matches. CDR3: CASSWEVASGQDTQYF. CDR3 nucleotide sequence: TGCGCCAGCAGCTGGGAGGTGGCTAGCGGCCAGGATACGCAGTATTTT.

The chain carries TRBV5-1 and TRBJ2-5, with 9 bases fitting TRBD1. The V gene end was trimmed by 4 bases and the J gene end by 3 bases; junction bases not matched to a gene: 10. Germline lookup yields CDR1 SGHRS and CDR2 YFSETQ. The CDR3 contains 16 residues. The DNA for the CDR3 is TGCGCCAGCAGCCCCCGCCCACAGGGGGCTGAAGAGACCCAGTACTTC. Translated: CASSPRPQGAEETQYF.

V usage is TRBV28 and J usage is TRBJ1-4, with 10 positions matching TRBD1. The V gene end was trimmed by 9 bases and the J gene end by 5 bases; junction bases not matched to a gene: 9. CDR1 is MDHEN and CDR2 is SYDVKM in the germline V gene. The length of the CDR3 is 15 residues. The CDR3 region is CASTTPGQGNEKLFF. CDR3 coding DNA: TGTGCCAGTACAACCCCGGGACAGGGGAATGAAAAACTGTTTTTT. Full variable domain (rest looked up from reference TRBV28 and TRBJ1-4): DVKVTQSSRYLVKRTGEKVFLECVQDMDHENMFWYRQDPGLGLRLIYFSYDVKMKEKGDIPEGYSVSREKKERFSLILESASTNQTSMYLCASTTPGQGNEKLFFGSGTQLSVL.

This sequence joins TRBV30 and TRBJ1-2, with TRBD1 matching 7 bases. The CDR3 loop spans 15 amino acids. The germline CDR1 and CDR2 sequences are GTSNPN and SVGIG (reference sequence). V lost 0 bases and J lost 6; bases outside the gene matches: 10. The CDR3 coding sequence is TGTGCCTGGAGTGTCGGCCTACAGGGGATTCATGGCTACACCTTC. This sequence encodes CAWSVGLQGIHGYTF.

The chain employs TRBV9 and TRBJ2-6, with D possibly matching TRBD2 (7 bases). V lost 4 bases, J lost 0 bases, and 29 bases lay in between. The CDR3 runs to 22 residues. Germline lookup yields CDR1 SGDLS and CDR2 YYNGEE. The CDR3 loop is CASSSRSRGRDFFSSGANVLTF. The DNA of the CDR3 is TGTGCCAGCAGCTCGAGATCAAGGGGGAGGGACTTCTTTAGCTCTGGGGCCAACGTCCTGACTTTC.

The chain carries TRBV4-3 and TRBJ2-7, with D tentatively TRBD2 (5 bases). Trimming stripped 1 base from V and 4 bases from J, with 11 bases between. Germline CDR1 is LGHNA and CDR2 is YSLEER. This CDR3 spans 14 amino acids. DNA for the CDR3: TGCGCCAGCAGCCAAGGGACTGGACCTTACGAGCAGTACTTC. Protein product: CASSQGTGPYEQYF.

This clone showed up just once. V is TRBV30 and J is TRBJ2-2; weak D call: TRBD2 (6 bases). CDR3 length: 14 amino acids. Germline values: CDR1 GTSNPN, CDR2 SVGIG (reference sequence). V was pared by 5 bases and J by 4 bases, with 14 bases between. The CDR3 sequence is CAWEGLARTGELFF. CDR3 bases: TGTGCCTGGGAGGGGCTAGCGCGCACCGGGGAGCTGTTTTTT.

The V gene is TRBV4-1, the J gene TRBJ2-1, with a weak D call TRBD2 (5 bases). The ends were cut back, 4 bases at V and 14 bases at J, with 18 bases in the middle. The CDR3 has 13 amino acids. From germline, CDR1 is MGHRA and CDR2 YSYEKL. The CDR3 sequence: CASSPELDISKFF. For the CDR3, the DNA is TGCGCCAGCAGCCCAGAACTAGATATCTCTAAGTTCTTC.

This clone was observed a handful of times. The V gene is TRBV28, the J gene TRBJ2-7; 9 nucleotides agree with TRBD1. Germline V CDR1 and CDR2: MDHEN, SYDVKM. The CDR3 consists of 14 residues. V shed 3 bases, J shed 7 bases, and the junction held 7 bases outside the gene matches. Here the CDR3 DNA reads TGTGCCAGCAGTTTGACAGGGGGGACGTGGGAGCAGTACTTC. It encodes CASSLTGGTWEQYF.

This clone occurred once. The gene calls are TRBV6-1 and TRBJ1-2, with a weak D call TRBD1 (6 bases). Per the germline V gene, CDR1 is MNHNS and CDR2 is SASEGT. The V gene lost 2 bases and the J gene lost 4 bases, with 14 bases spanning the gap. The CDR3 is made up of 15 amino acids. Here the CDR3 reads CASSEKGQGLYGYTF. For the CDR3, the DNA is TGTGCCAGCAGTGAAAAGGGGCAGGGGCTCTATGGCTACACCTTC.

Here the CDR3 reads CASSLKDTSYEQYF. The CDR3 nucleotides are TGTGCCAGCAGTTTAAAGGACACAAGCTACGAGCAGTACTTC. The V call is TRBV27, the J call TRBJ2-7; a weak D match, TRBD1 (5 bases). The germline gives CDR1 MNHEY, CDR2 SMNVEV (reference sequence). The CDR3 contains 14 residues. Trimming cost V 2 bases and J 3 bases, with 11 bases left between them.

This clone turned up a few times. The gene calls are TRBV6-1 and TRBJ1-4, with D maybe TRBD1 (6 bases). CDR3 size: 16 residues. V dropped 4 bases and J dropped 8 bases, with 20 bases sitting between them. Germline CDR1 is MNHNS and CDR2 is SASEGT. The CDR3 sequence: CASSGWETGLGEKLFF. CDR3 DNA sequence: TGTGCCAGCAGTGGATGGGAAACAGGGCTTGGGGAAAAACTGTTTTTT.

This clone has just one count. The chain has TRBV27 and TRBJ2-5, with 16 positions matching TRBD2. V shed 5 bases, J shed 5 bases, and the junction held 11 bases outside the gene matches. The CDR3 loop spans 18 amino acids. Germline-derived CDR1 and CDR2 are MNHEY and SMNVEV (reference sequence). The CDR3 DNA is TGTGCCAGCAGTCCCGGGACTAGCGGGAGGGTCTCGTGGGAGACCCAGTACTTC. Translating it yields CASSPGTSGRVSWETQYF.

The table lists this clone with a few counts. The J gene is TRBJ1-1, the V gene TRBV25-1; D possibly corresponds to TRBD1 (5 bases). V dropped 5 bases and J dropped 2 bases, with 12 bases sitting between them. Germline lookup yields CDR1 MGHDK and CDR2 SYGVNS. This CDR3 region has 14 residues. In DNA, the CDR3 is TGTGCCAGCAGTATGGGGGGAAAAAACACTGAAGCTTTCTTT. Its protein product is CASSMGGKNTEAFF.

As to this clone: The germline gene is not matched at one end of the junction; a read error may be the cause. V and J are TRBV5-1 and TRBJ2-7; TRBD2 agrees at 7 bases. Germline V gene data show CDR1 as SGHRS and CDR2 as YFSETQ. CDR3 length: 13 amino acids. The CDR3 DNA reads as TGCGCCAGCAGCTTGGCTACTTTTGGGGGGGAGAACTTC. As protein: CASSLATFGGENF.

The rearrangement links TRBV5-5 to TRBJ2-2, with 7 bases aligning to TRBD1. Germline CDR1 reads SGHKS; CDR2 reads YYEKEE (reference sequence). The V and J ends lost 4 bases and 0 bases, in that order; junction bases with no gene match: 3. The CDR3 loop spans 15 amino acids. The CDR3 DNA follows: TGTGCCAGCAGCCGGGGACAGTCGAACACCGGGGAGCTGTTTTTT. This translates into CASSRGQSNTGELFF.

The chain employs TRBV2 and TRBJ2-2, with a weak D call TRBD1 (5 bases). There are 16 residues in the CDR3. The V end lost 11 bases, the J end lost 1 base, and 20 bases lay between the germline ends. The germline V gene encodes CDR1 SNHLY and CDR2 FYNNEI. The CDR3 sequence is CAGSKGQLLNTGELFF. Here the CDR3 DNA reads TGTGCCGGGTCCAAGGGGCAGCTCCTGAACACCGGGGAGCTGTTTTTT.

The rearrangement uses TRBV10-1 and TRBJ1-4, with TRBD1 matching 8 bases. The V and J ends lost 0 bases and 4 bases, in that order; junction bases with no gene match: 10. The V gene's germline CDR1 is WNHNN and CDR2 SYGVQD (reference sequence). The CDR3 is made up of 18 amino acids. The CDR3 nucleotides read TGCGCCAGCAGTGAGTCGGAGTCGAGACAGGGGTTTAATGAAAAACTGTTTTTT. Translation: CASSESESRQGFNEKLFF.

The chain links TRBV5-1 to TRBJ2-5; D possibly corresponds to TRBD1 (5 bases). Germline assignment: CDR1 SGHRS and CDR2 YFSETQ. Trimming stripped 0 bases from V and 3 bases from J, with 6 bases between. The length of the CDR3 is 13 residues. The CDR3 coding sequence is TGCGCCAGCAGCTTGGAGACAGAAGAGACCCAGTACTTC. The encoded protein is CASSLETEETQYF.